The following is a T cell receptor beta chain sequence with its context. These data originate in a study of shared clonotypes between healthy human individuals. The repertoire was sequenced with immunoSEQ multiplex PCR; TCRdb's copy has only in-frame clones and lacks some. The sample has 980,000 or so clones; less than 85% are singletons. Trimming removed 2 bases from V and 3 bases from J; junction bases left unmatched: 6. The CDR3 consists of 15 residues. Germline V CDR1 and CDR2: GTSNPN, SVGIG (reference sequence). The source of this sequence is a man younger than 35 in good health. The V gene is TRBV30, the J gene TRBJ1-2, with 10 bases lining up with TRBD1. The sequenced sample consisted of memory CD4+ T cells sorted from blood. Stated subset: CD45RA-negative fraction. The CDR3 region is CAWSPGTGAYYGYTF. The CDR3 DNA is TGTGCCTGGAGTCCCGGGACAGGGGCCTACTATGGCTACACCTTC.